This entry concerns a single T cell receptor (beta chain). Its antigen is unidentified. CDR1 and CDR2 from the germline V gene are MDHEN and SYDVKM. This CDR3 spans 13 amino acids. With 3 bases removed from V and 2 bases from J, the gap between germline ends came to 7 bases. PCR employed 60 Vbeta and 13 Jbeta primers. The protocol was immunoSEQ multiplex PCR, while the TCRdb copy is restricted to in-frame clones and leaves out a portion. The repertoire holds more than 70,000 clones, with roughly 70% as singletons. This entry comes from a study of cytomegalovirus exposure and HLA in healthy donors. The study, taken as a whole, reports: HLA allele associations emerged for around 15,000 TCR beta sequences in a later analysis, at 0.05 false discovery rate.

The J gene is TRBJ1-2, the V gene TRBV28, with D unclear. This TCR came from a man in his forties or fifties in good health and CMV-seronegative. Sequenced material: PBMCs. CDR3 sequence: CASSFYTNYGYTF. In DNA form, the CDR3 reads TGTGCCAGCAGTTTTTACACCAACTATGGCTACACCTTC.